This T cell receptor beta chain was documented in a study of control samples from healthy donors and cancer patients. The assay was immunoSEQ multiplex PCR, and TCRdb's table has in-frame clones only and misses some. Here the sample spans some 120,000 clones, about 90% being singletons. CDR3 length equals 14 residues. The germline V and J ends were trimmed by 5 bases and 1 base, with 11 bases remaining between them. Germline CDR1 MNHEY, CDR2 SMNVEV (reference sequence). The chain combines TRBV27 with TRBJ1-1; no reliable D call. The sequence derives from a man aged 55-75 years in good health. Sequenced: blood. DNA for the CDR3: TGTGCCAGCAGTCCCTACGAGAAGAACACTGAAGCTTTCTTT. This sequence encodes CASSPYEKNTEAFF.